This T cell receptor beta chain is drawn from a study of shared T cell receptors in the human thymus. This CDR3 region has 16 residues. CDR1 SGHVS and CDR2 FQNEAQ come from the germline V gene. Trimming took 4 bases from V and 5 from J; bases not matched to a gene: 10. Generated by immunoSEQ multiplex PCR, the TCRdb table keeps only in-frame clones and is missing some. The table has about 380,000 clones, approximately 95% seen once; the top ten hold 0.02%. V is TRBV7-8 and J is TRBJ1-4; 7 bases line up with TRBD1. This sequence was found in a human donor. Sequencing used thymocytes. The CDR3 loop reads CASSSRGTGVNEKLFF. As DNA, the CDR3 is TGTGCCAGCAGCTCCAGGGGCACAGGGGTGAATGAAAAACTGTTTTTT.